This T cell receptor (beta chain) was sequenced during a study of blood T cell repertoires in COVID-19. The data were produced by immunoSEQ multiplex PCR, yet TCRdb's version contains in-frame clones alone and is incomplete. The sample comprises about 80,000 clones, approximately 82% of which are singletons, and roughly 40% rests with the top ten. This receptor was identified in an older man with active or convalescent COVID-19. Input material: peripheral blood.

DNA of the CDR3: TGTGCCAGCATTGGAAACACAGCAACTAATGAAAAACTGTTTTTT. This translates into CASIGNTATNEKLFF. The chain uses TRBV6-5 and TRBJ1-4; D not certain. V lost 7 bases and J lost 0, with 12 bases in between. The CDR3 is made up of 15 amino acids. From germline, CDR1 is MNHEY and CDR2 SVGAGI.